The present entry profiles one TCR beta chain with its context. Its antigen remains unknown. Per the germline V gene, CDR1 is SGHNT and CDR2 is YYREEE (reference sequence). The CDR3 is 15 residues long. V dropped 2 bases and J dropped 1; count of bases not matched to a gene: 5. Vbeta (60) and Jbeta (13) primers were used in the PCR. TCRdb's table, derived via immunoSEQ multiplex PCR, lists solely in-frame clones and lacks some. Here the sample spans about 130,000 clones, just over 75% being singletons. This sample was taken from a study of cytomegalovirus exposure and HLA in healthy donors. Study findings and constraints: Later analysis indicated greater clonal expansion among HLA-associated TCR beta chains than among equally common other chains. An analysis done earlier found most TCR beta V segments productive about 87% or about 30% of the time. Several of the most significant clusters appeared linked to common viral pathogens, based on a later analysis. According to reports, the classifier identified cytomegalovirus status with high specificity and sensitivity.

Sequencing was performed on PBMCs. The chain has TRBV5-4 and TRBJ2-7; 8 nucleotides match TRBD2. This clonotype was sampled from a woman between 50 and 59 years old in good health and CMV-seronegative. The CDR3 loop reads CASSFYGLASYEQYV. The CDR3, as DNA: TGTGCCAGCAGCTTCTATGGACTAGCATCCTACGAGCAGTACGTC.